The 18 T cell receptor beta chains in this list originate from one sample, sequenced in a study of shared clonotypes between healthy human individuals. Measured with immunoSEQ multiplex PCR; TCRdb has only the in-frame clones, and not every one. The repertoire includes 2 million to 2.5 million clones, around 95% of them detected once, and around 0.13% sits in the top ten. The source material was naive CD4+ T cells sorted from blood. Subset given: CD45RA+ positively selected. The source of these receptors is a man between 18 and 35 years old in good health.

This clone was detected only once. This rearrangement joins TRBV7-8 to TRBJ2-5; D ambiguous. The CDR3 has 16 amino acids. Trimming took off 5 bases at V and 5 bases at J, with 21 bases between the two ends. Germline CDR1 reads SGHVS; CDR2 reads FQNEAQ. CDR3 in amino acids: CASSPPLAGSRETQYF. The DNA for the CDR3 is TGTGCCAGCAGCCCCCCCTTGGCAGGCTCGAGGGAGACCCAGTACTTC.

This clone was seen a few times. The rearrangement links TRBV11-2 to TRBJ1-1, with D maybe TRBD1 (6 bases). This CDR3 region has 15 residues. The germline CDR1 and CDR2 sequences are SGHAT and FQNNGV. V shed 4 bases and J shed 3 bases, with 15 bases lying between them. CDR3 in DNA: TGTGCCAGCAGCTCCCTCAGGGGAATTGACACTGAAGCTTTCTTT. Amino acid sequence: CASSSLRGIDTEAFF.

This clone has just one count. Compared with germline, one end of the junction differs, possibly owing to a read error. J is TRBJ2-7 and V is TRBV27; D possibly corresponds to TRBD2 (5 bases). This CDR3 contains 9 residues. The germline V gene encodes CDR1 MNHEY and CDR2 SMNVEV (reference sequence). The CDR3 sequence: CASSPRRDF. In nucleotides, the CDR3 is TGTGCCAGCAGCCCCCGGCGGGACTTC.

Written as DNA, the CDR3 is TGTGCCAGCAGTTACGCGAAAAGCTCTGGGGCCAACGTCCTGACTTTC. Its protein product is CASSYAKSSGANVLTF. The chain is built from TRBV6-5 and TRBJ2-6; D remains ambiguous. In germline, CDR1 is MNHEY, CDR2 SVGAGI. CDR3 length: 16 amino acids. V gave up 2 bases and J gave up 0 bases, with 8 bases separating them.

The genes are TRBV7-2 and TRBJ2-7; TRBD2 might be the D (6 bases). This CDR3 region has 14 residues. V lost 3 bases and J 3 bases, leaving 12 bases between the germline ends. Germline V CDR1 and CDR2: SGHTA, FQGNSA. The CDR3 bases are TGTGCCAGCAGCTTGGGTGGGGGGATCTACGAGCAGTACTTC. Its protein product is CASSLGGGIYEQYF.

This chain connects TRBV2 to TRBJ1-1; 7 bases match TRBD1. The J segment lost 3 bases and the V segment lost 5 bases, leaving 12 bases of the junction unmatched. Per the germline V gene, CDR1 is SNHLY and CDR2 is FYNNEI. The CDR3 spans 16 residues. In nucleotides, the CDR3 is TGTGCCAGCAGTCTCCCTCCAGGGGGTAGAGACACTGAAGCTTTCTTT. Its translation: CASSLPPGGRDTEAFF.

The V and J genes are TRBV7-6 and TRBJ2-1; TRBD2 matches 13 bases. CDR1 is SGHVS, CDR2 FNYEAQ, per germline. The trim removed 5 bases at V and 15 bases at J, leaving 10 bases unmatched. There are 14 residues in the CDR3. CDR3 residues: CASSPQELAGGAFF. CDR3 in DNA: TGTGCCAGCAGCCCGCAGGAACTAGCGGGGGGGGCGTTCTTC.

CDR3 protein: CASSPRHLSSGQYF. CDR3 bases: TGTGCCAGCAGTCCGAGACACCTCTCTAGTGGGCAGTACTTC. V is TRBV28 and J is TRBJ2-5; no clear D. Germline V gives CDR1 MDHEN, CDR2 SYDVKM. V was cut by 5 bases and J by 11 bases, with 21 bases left in between. The CDR3 is 14 amino acids.

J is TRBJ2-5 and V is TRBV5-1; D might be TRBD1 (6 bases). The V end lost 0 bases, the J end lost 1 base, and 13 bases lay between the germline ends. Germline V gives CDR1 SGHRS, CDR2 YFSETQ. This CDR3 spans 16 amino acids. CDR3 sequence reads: CASSLGYGTIQETQYF. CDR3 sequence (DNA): TGCGCCAGCAGCTTGGGGTACGGGACAATCCAAGAGACCCAGTACTTC.

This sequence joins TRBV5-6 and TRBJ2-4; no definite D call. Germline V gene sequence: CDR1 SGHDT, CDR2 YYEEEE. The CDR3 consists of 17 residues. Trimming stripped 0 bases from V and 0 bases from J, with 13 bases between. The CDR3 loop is CASSLVRSGVAKNIQYF. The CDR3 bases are TGTGCCAGCAGCTTGGTCCGATCAGGCGTAGCCAAAAACATTCAGTACTTC.

The CDR3 is CASKGTGLGNGELFF. The CDR3 DNA sequence: TGTGCCAGCAAGGGGACAGGGCTCGGAAACGGGGAGCTGTTTTTT. J is TRBJ2-2 and V is TRBV6-6; TRBD1 matches at 9 bases. The ends lost 7 bases at V and 7 bases at J; junction bases unmatched: 10. This CDR3 spans 15 amino acids. From germline, CDR1 is MNHNY and CDR2 SVGAGI (reference sequence).

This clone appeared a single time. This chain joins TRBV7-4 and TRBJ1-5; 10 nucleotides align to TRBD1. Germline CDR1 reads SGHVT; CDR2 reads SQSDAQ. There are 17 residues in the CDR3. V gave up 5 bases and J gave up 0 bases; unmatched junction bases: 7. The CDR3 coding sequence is TGTGCCAGCAGCGAGACAGGGGGCCCGTCTAGCAATCAGCCCCAGCATTTT. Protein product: CASSETGGPSSNQPQHF.

CDR3 coding DNA: TGCGCCAGCAGCCAAGATCCAGAGGAAAAACTGTTTTTT. It codes for CASSQDPEEKLFF. The chain links TRBV4-1 to TRBJ1-4, with unresolved D. The V gene lost 0 bases and the J gene lost 8 bases, with 7 bases spanning the gap. The CDR3 has 13 amino acids. Looked up from germline, CDR1 is MGHRA and CDR2 is YSYEKL.

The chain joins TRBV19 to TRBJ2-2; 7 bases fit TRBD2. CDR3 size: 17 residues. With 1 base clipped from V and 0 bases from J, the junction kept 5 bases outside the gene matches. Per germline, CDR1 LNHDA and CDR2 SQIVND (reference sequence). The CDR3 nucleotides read TGTGCCAGTAGTATAGTGGCTAGCGGAGCGAACACCGGGGAGCTGTTTTTT. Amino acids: CASSIVASGANTGELFF. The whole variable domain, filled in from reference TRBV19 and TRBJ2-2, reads DGGITQSPKYLFRKEGQNVTLSCEQNLNHDAMYWYRQDPGQGLRLIYYSQIVNDFQKGDIAEGYSVSREKKESFPLTVTSAQKNPTAFYLCASSIVASGANTGELFFGEGSRLTVL.

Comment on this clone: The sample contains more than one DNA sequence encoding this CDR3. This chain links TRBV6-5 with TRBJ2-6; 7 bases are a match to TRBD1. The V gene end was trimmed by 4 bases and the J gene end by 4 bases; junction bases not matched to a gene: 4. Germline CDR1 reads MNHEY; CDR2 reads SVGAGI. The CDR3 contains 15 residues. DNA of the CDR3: TGTGCCAGCAGTTCGACAGGGAGCGGGGCCAACGTCCTGACTTTC. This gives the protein CASSSTGSGANVLTF.

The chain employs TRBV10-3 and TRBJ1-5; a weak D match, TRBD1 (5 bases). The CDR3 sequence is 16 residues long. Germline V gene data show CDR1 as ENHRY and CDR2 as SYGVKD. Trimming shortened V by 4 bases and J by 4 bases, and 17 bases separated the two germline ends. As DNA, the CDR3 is TGTGCCATCAGTGCAGAGGGGACGCTACGAAATCAGCCCCAGCATTTT. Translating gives CAISAEGTLRNQPQHF.

DNA for the CDR3: TGTGCCAGCAGCGTAGATGGGTTCTACGAGCAGTACTTC. Translating it yields CASSVDGFYEQYF. This chain links TRBV9 with TRBJ2-7; D gene ambiguous. The CDR3 spans 13 residues. The ends were cut back, 0 bases at V and 3 bases at J, with 7 bases in the middle. Looked up from germline, CDR1 is SGDLS and CDR2 is YYNGEE.

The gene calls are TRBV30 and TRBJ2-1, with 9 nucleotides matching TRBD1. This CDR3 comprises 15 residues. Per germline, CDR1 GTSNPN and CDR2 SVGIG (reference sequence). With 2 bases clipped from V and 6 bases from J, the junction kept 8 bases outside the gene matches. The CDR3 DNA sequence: TGTGCCTGGAGTAGGGACAGGGAGAACCTCAATGAGCAGTTCTTC. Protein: CAWSRDRENLNEQFF.